Below are 15 T cell receptor beta chains sequenced from a single sample in a study of breast tumors, draining lymph nodes, adjacent tissues. One entry per CDR3 protein results from TCRdb running MiXCR on the multiplex PCR reads. The repertoire holds 15,000 or so distinct CDR3 sequences, with over 40% as singletons. The specimen was tumor-adjacent breast tissue. Every receptor here comes from a female donor with breast cancer. Some clones in this sample may be carry-over from other donors' samples.

This clonotype was counted at least ten times. The gene calls are TRBV3-1 and TRBJ2-7; D is tentatively TRBD1 or TRBD2 (5 bases each). This CDR3 is 18 amino acids long. The V end lost 1 base, the J end lost 2 bases, and 21 bases lay between the germline ends. Per the germline V gene, CDR1 is LGHDT and CDR2 is YNNKEL (reference sequence). The CDR3 DNA reads as TGTGCCAGCAGCCAAGCTCTTCTGGGGCGACGGGAACCCTACGAGCAGTACTTC. Translating gives CASSQALLGRREPYEQYF.

The gene calls are TRBV10-3 and TRBJ1-3; weak D call: TRBD1 (5 bases). Per germline, CDR1 ENHRY and CDR2 SYGVKD. The CDR3 extends over 10 amino acids. Trimming removed 10 bases at V and 7 bases at J, with 8 bases between. The CDR3 DNA follows: TGTGCCACATGGGGGAACACCATATATTTT. Amino acid sequence: CATWGNTIYF.

In the case of this clonotype: Sequence at one end of the junction differs from germline and may be a read error. V and J are TRBV5-1 and TRBJ2-1; D gene ambiguous. Germline V gene data show CDR1 as SGHRS and CDR2 as YFSETQ. CDR3 length: 12 residues. The DNA of the CDR3 is TGCGCCAGCAGCTTGCCCGGTAATGAGCAGTCCTTC. Amino acids: CASSLPGNEQSF. Full variable domain (missing parts from reference TRBV5-1 and TRBJ2-1): KAGVTQTPRYLIKTRGQQVTLSCSPISGHRSVSWYQQTPGQGLQFLFEYFSETQRNKGNFPGRFSGRQFSNSRSEMNVSTLELGDSALYLCASSLPGNEQSFGPGTRLTVL.

In this sample, this clonotype turned up many times. The V call is TRBV2, the J call TRBJ1-2; D ambiguous. Germline V lookup: CDR1 SNHLY, CDR2 FYNNEI. The CDR3 is 8 amino acids. The CDR3 protein is CANYGYTF. In DNA, the CDR3 is TGTGCTAACTATGGCTACACCTTC.

This clonotype occurred many times. This rearrangement joins TRBV2 to TRBJ2-3; 11 positions agree with TRBD2. Germline V gene data show CDR1 as SNHLY and CDR2 as FYNNEI. The CDR3 has 15 residues. With V trimmed by 3 bases and J by 7 bases, 6 bases remained unmatched. In nucleotides, the CDR3 is TGTGCCAGCAGTGAGTCTAGCGGGGGGTTAAATACGCAGTATTTT. Residues: CASSESSGGLNTQYF. Using reference TRBV2 and TRBJ2-3 for the parts outside the CDR3, the full variable domain is EPEVTQTPSHQVTQMGQEVILRCVPISNHLYFYWYRQILGQKVEFLVSFYNNEISEKSEIFDDQFSVERPDGSNFTLKIRSTKLEDSAMYFCASSESSGGLNTQYFGPGTRLTVL.

The gene calls are TRBV6-2 or TRBV6-3 and TRBJ1-1, with a tentative D call TRBD1 (5 bases). V lost 5 bases and J 2 bases, leaving 18 bases between the germline ends. CDR3 length: 16 amino acids. Germline CDR1 MNHEY, CDR2 SVGEGT. The CDR3 DNA follows: TGTGCCAGCAGTCCGACAGTAATCCTGGCTAACACTGAAGCTTTCTTT. Its translation is CASSPTVILANTEAFF.

The rearrangement joins TRBV27 to TRBJ1-6; 10 nucleotides line up with TRBD1. Looked up from germline, CDR1 is MNHEY and CDR2 is SMNVEV (reference sequence). V was clipped by 5 bases and J by 6 bases; unmatched bases: 10. The CDR3 has 17 amino acids. The CDR3 reads CASSDIGTGVSNSPLHF. The CDR3 DNA reads TGTGCCAGCAGTGATATCGGGACAGGGGTCAGTAATTCACCCCTCCACTTT.

In its sample, this clonotype was seen once. This chain connects TRBV11-3 to TRBJ2-3, with TRBD2 matching 15 bases. With 5 bases clipped from V and 4 bases from J, the junction kept 16 bases outside the gene matches. The CDR3 length is 20 residues. Germline lookup yields CDR1 SGHNT and CDR2 YENEEA. CDR3 in DNA: TGTGCCAGCAGCCTCCCGGTCCCCGGACTAGCGGGAGGGGCGCCAGATACGCAGTATTTT. It codes for CASSLPVPGLAGGAPDTQYF.

This clonotype was detected many times. The chain joins TRBV18 to TRBJ1-1, with 9 bases identical to TRBD1. The CDR3 totals 15 residues. Germline V CDR1 and CDR2: KGHSH, LQKENI. The trim removed 0 bases at V and 5 bases at J, leaving 4 bases unmatched. The DNA of the CDR3 is TGTGCCAGCTCACCACCGAACGACAGGGGGACTGAAGCTTTCTTT. Translated: CASSPPNDRGTEAFF. Looking up the rest from reference TRBV18 and TRBJ1-1 gives the full variable domain: NAGVMQNPRHLVRRRGQEARLRCSPMKGHSHVYWYRQLPEEGLKFMVYLQKENIIDESGMPKERFSAEFPKEGPSILRIQQVVRGDSAAYFCASSPPNDRGTEAFFGQGTRLTVV.

This clonotype was observed at least ten times. The chain has TRBV20-1 and TRBJ2-2; TRBD1 might be the D (5 bases). The CDR3 spans 11 residues. V was cut by 6 bases and J by 7 bases, with 9 bases left in between. Germline V gene lookup returns CDR1 DFQATT and CDR2 SNEGSKA (reference sequence). The CDR3 is CSAKGNGELFF. The CDR3 nucleotides are TGCAGTGCCAAGGGGAACGGGGAGCTGTTTTTT.

This clonotype was observed at least ten times. The CDR3 loop is CASSPDGSSYNEQFF. The CDR3 DNA reads as TGTGCCAGCTCACCTGACGGGAGCTCCTACAATGAGCAGTTCTTC. The gene calls are TRBV18 and TRBJ2-1, with D possibly being TRBD2 (6 bases). Germline-derived CDR1 and CDR2 are KGHSH and LQKENI. The CDR3 runs to 15 residues. V shed 3 bases and J shed 0 bases, with 9 bases lying between them.

This clonotype was counted ten times or more. The chain links TRBV2 to TRBJ2-3, with 7 positions matching TRBD1. CDR3 length equals 15 residues. Germline-derived CDR1 and CDR2 are SNHLY and FYNNEI. Germline trimming cut 1 base from V and 6 bases from J; bases unmatched to any gene: 7. The CDR3 loop reads CASSEVGTASDTQYF. The DNA for the CDR3 is TGTGCCAGCAGTGAAGTGGGGACAGCATCTGATACGCAGTATTTT.

This clonotype appeared a few times. This could be a read error, since a much larger clone is one nucleotide away. The rearrangement uses TRBV6-2 or TRBV6-3 and TRBJ2-2; 13 nucleotides match TRBD2. Per germline, CDR1 MNHEY and CDR2 SVGEGT. This CDR3 has 17 amino acids. The junction had 11 bases not matched to a gene; V was cut back by 5 bases and J by 8 bases. The CDR3 DNA sequence: TGTGCCAGCAGTGCACCGGGACTAGCGGGGCCGTCGGGGGAGCTGTTTTTT. This translates into CASSAPGLAGPSGELFF.

This clonotype occurred a few times. A clone one base away is much larger, so this may be a read error. This chain connects TRBV18 to TRBJ2-2; D is possibly TRBD1 or TRBD2 (5 bases each). Deletions cut 3 bases from V and 7 bases from J, with 18 bases between. Germline lookup yields CDR1 KGHSH and CDR2 LQKENI. CDR3 size: 16 residues. The CDR3, as DNA: TGTGCCAGCTCACCCCTGAGTGAGGGGTCTAACGGGGAGCTGTTTTTT. Translation gives CASSPLSEGSNGELFF.

This clonotype was found many times. The CDR3 here is CASSPATSGGYNEQFF. CDR3 bases: TGTGCCAGCAGCCCGGCGACTAGCGGGGGGTACAATGAGCAGTTCTTC. The rearrangement joins TRBV7-6 to TRBJ2-1; 13 bases agree with TRBD2. The trim removed 5 bases at V and 4 bases at J, leaving 5 bases unmatched. From germline, CDR1 is SGHVS and CDR2 FNYEAQ. CDR3 length: 16 amino acids.